Listed here are 8 T cell receptor beta chains from one sample, sequenced in a study of cytomegalovirus exposure and HLA in healthy donors. PCR involved 60 Vbeta and 13 Jbeta primers. Produced via immunoSEQ multiplex PCR; TCRdb's table is partial and in-frame only. The data contain under 200,000 clones, nearly 80% of them singletons. The sequencing input was PBMCs. The receptors were sampled from a woman in her 30s in good health and CMV-seropositive.

The CDR3 loop is CASTMSPQGSYEQYF. The CDR3 nucleotides are TGTGCCAGTACCATGAGTCCCCAGGGCTCCTACGAGCAGTACTTC. This rearrangement joins TRBV19 to TRBJ2-7, with D perhaps matching TRBD1 (5 bases). CDR3 size: 15 residues. Trimming stripped 7 bases from V and 0 bases from J, with 16 bases between. Germline CDR1 is LNHDA and CDR2 is SQIVND (reference sequence).

The CDR3 region has the DNA TGTGCCAGCAGCCACGAGGAGGCGGGGGTCCTAGTTGCAGATACGCAGTATTTT. It translates to CASSHEEAGVLVADTQYF. V usage is TRBV2 and J usage is TRBJ2-3, with 7 bases fitting TRBD2. The V segment lost 6 bases and the J segment 4 bases; nucleotides outside the gene matches: 19. Germline CDR1 SNHLY, CDR2 FYNNEI. The CDR3 totals 18 residues.

This clone appeared a few times. V gene TRBV7-9 combines with J gene TRBJ1-2; tentatively, D is TRBD1 (6 bases). This CDR3 has 14 amino acids. Germline CDR1 is SEHNR and CDR2 is FQNEAQ (reference sequence). V was cut by 4 bases and J by 2 bases, with 11 bases left in between. This CDR3 reads CASSSNRVNYGYTF. In nucleotides, the CDR3 is TGTGCCAGCAGCTCCAACAGGGTGAACTATGGCTACACCTTC.

This clone has only a few counts. This CDR3 is CASSYMTGAGNQPQHF. Here the CDR3 DNA reads TGTGCCAGCAGCTACATGACAGGAGCGGGCAATCAGCCCCAGCATTTT. The V and J genes are TRBV7-9 and TRBJ1-5; D may be TRBD1 (6 bases). The V end was cut by 4 bases, the J end by 2 bases, with 15 bases between. Germline assignment: CDR1 SEHNR and CDR2 FQNEAQ (reference sequence). The CDR3 consists of 16 residues.

The V gene is TRBV27, the J gene TRBJ2-1; 10 bases are shared with TRBD1. The CDR3 runs 16 residues. V shed 1 base, J shed 7 bases, and the junction held 7 bases outside the gene matches. Germline V lookup: CDR1 MNHEY, CDR2 SMNVEV (reference sequence). CDR3 sequence: CASSLWRGTGVNEQFF. The CDR3 coding sequence is TGTGCCAGCAGTTTATGGCGGGGGACAGGGGTAAATGAGCAGTTCTTC.

The chain links TRBV9 to TRBJ2-5; D may be TRBD1 (8 bases). The DNA end is more similar to TRBJ2-7, so the J call may be wrong. The CDR3 contains 14 residues. CDR1 and CDR2 from the germline V gene are SGDLS and YYNGEE. CDR3 sequence (DNA): TGTGCCAGCAGCCTCGGACAGGGAGGGTACGAGCAGTACTTC. Its protein product is CASSLGQGGYEQYF.

This chain links TRBV4-2 with TRBJ2-1, with D unresolved. Germline V gives CDR1 LGHNA, CDR2 YNFKEQ. V gave up 8 bases and J gave up 1 base, with 9 bases separating them. The CDR3 is 13 residues long. DNA for the CDR3: TGTGCCAGCGCCCTAGTTTCCTACAATGAGCAGTTCTTC. As protein: CASALVSYNEQFF.

The V and J genes are TRBV29-1 and TRBJ2-7; no reliable D call. V lost 0 bases and J lost 3, with 6 bases in between. There are 12 residues in the CDR3. In germline, CDR1 is SQVTM, CDR2 ANQGSEA. CDR3 sequence (DNA): TGCAGCGTTGAAGACCTTAGCTACGAGCAGTACTTC. This encodes CSVEDLSYEQYF.